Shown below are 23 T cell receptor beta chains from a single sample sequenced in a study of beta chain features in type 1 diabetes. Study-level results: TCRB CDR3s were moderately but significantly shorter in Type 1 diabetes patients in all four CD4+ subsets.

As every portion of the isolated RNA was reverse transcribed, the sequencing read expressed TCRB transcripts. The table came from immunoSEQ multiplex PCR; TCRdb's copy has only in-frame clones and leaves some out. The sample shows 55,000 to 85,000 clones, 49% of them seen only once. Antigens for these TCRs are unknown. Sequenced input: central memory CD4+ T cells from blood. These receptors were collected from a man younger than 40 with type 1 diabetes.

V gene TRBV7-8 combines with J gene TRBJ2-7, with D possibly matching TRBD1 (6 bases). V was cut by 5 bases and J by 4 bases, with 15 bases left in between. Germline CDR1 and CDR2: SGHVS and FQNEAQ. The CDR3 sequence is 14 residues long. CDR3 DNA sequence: TGTGCCAGCAGCCCTGGACAGAACAAGTACGAGCAGTACTTC. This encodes CASSPGQNKYEQYF.

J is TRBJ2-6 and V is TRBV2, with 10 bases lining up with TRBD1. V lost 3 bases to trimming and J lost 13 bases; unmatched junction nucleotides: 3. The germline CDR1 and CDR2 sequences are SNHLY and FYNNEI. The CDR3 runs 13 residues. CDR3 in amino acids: CASSDPGQGVLTF. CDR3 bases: TGTGCCAGCAGTGACCCGGGACAGGGGGTCCTGACTTTC.

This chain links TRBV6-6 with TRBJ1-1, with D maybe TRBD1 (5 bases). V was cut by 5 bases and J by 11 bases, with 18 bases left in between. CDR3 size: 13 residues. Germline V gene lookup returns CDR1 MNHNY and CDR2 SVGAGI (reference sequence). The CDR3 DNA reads TGTGCCAGCAGTCCAGACAGTCTTGGCAAGGCTTTCTTT. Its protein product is CASSPDSLGKAFF.

CDR3 coding DNA: TGTGCCAGCAGCCGCTCGCCGACAGGGGGCAGAGAGACCCAGTACTTC. Residues: CASSRSPTGGRETQYF. J is TRBJ2-5 and V is TRBV7-9, with TRBD1 matching over 10 bases. This CDR3 comprises 16 residues. Germline assignment: CDR1 SEHNR and CDR2 FQNEAQ (reference sequence). V dropped 5 bases and J dropped 4; count of bases not matched to a gene: 10.

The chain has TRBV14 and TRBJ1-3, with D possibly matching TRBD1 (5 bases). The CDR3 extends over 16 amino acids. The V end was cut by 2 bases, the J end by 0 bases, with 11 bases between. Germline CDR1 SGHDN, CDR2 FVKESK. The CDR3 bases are TGTGCCAGCAGCCAACGACAGCAGAGCTCTGGAAACACCATATATTTT. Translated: CASSQRQQSSGNTIYF.

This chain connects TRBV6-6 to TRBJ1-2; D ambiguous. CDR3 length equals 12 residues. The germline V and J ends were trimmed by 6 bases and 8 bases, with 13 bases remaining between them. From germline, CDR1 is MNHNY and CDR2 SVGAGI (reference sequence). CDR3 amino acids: CASRPGNGGYTF. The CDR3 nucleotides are TGTGCCAGCAGACCCGGGAACGGCGGCTACACCTTC.

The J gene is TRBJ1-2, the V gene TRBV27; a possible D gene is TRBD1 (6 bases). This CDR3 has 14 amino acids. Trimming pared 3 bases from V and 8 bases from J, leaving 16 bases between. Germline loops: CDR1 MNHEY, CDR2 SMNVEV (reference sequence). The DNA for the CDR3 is TGTGCCAGCAGTTTTACGGCAGGGGATAGAGGCTACACCTTC. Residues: CASSFTAGDRGYTF.

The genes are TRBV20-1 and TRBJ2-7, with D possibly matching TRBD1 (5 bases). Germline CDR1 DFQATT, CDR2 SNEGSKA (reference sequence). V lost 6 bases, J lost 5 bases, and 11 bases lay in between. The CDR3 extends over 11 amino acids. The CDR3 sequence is CSALGRDEQYF. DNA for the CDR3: TGCAGTGCCCTGGGCAGGGACGAGCAGTACTTC.

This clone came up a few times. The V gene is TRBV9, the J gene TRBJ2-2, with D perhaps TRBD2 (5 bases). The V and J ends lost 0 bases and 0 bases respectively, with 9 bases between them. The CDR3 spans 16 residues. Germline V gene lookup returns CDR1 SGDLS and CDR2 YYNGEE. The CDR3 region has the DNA TGTGCCAGCAGCGTAGGCCCAGCGGCGAACACCGGGGAGCTGTTTTTT. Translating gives CASSVGPAANTGELFF.

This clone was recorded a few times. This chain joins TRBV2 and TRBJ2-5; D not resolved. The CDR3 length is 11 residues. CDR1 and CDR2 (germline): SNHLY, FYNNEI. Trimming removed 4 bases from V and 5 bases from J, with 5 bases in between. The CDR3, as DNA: TGTGCCAGCAGTGGTCCGGAGACCCAGTACTTC. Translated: CASSGPETQYF.

The CDR3 DNA sequence: TGTGCCAGTAGTGCCCGGACTAGCGGGGTCGGGGAGCTGTTTTTT. It is translated as CASSARTSGVGELFF. The gene calls are TRBV19 and TRBJ2-2, with 12 bases identical to TRBD2. From germline, CDR1 is LNHDA and CDR2 SQIVND (reference sequence). Trimming removed 5 bases from V and 7 bases from J; junction bases left unmatched: 5. The CDR3 sequence is 15 residues long.

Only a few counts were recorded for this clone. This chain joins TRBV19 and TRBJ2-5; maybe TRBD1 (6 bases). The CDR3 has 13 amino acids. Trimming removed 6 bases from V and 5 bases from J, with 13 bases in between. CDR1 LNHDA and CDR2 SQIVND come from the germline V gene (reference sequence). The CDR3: CASRTFQGETQYF. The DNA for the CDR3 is TGTGCCAGTAGGACTTTTCAGGGGGAGACCCAGTACTTC.

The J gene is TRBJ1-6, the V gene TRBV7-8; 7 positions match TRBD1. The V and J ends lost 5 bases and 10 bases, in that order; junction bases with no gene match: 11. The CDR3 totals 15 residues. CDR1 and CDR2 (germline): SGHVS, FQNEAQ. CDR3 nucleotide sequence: TGTGCCAGCAGCGGCCGCCGGGACAGTCTGTCACCCCTCCACTTT. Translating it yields CASSGRRDSLSPLHF. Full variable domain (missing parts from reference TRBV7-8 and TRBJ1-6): GAGVSQSPRYKVAKRGQDVALRCDPISGHVSLFWYQQALGQGPEFLTYFQNEAQLDKSGLPSDRFFAERPEGSVSTLKIQRTQQEDSAVYLCASSGRRDSLSPLHFGNGTRLTVT.

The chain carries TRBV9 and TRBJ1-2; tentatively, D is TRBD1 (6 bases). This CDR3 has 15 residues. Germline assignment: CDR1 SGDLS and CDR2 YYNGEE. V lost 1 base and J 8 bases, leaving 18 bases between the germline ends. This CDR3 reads CASSVLGAPIEGYTF. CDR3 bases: TGTGCCAGCAGCGTATTGGGGGCCCCGATTGAAGGCTACACCTTC.

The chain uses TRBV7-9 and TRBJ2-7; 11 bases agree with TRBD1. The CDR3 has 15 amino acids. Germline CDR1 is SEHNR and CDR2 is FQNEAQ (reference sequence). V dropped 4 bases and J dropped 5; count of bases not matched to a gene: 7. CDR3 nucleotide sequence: TGTGCCAGCAGCTCCCGGGACAGGGGGGGTCACGAGCAGTACTTC. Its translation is CASSSRDRGGHEQYF.

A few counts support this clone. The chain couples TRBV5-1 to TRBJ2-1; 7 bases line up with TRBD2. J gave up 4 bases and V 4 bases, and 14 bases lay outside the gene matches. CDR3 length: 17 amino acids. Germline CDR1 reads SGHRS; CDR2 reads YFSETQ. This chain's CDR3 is CASSPEGQRGGYNEQFF. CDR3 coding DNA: TGCGCCAGCAGCCCGGAAGGGCAGCGGGGCGGATACAATGAGCAGTTCTTC.

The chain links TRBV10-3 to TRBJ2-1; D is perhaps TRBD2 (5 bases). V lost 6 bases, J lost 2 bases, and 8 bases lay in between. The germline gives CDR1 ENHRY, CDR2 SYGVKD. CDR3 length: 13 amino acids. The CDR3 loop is CAIREGPYNEQFF. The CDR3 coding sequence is TGTGCCATCAGAGAGGGCCCCTACAATGAGCAGTTCTTC.

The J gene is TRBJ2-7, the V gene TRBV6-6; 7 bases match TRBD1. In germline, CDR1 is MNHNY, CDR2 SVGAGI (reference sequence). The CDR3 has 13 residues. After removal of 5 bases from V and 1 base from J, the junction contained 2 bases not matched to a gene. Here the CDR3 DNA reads TGTGCCAGCAGTCCGGGACAGTCCTACGAGCAGTACTTC. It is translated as CASSPGQSYEQYF.

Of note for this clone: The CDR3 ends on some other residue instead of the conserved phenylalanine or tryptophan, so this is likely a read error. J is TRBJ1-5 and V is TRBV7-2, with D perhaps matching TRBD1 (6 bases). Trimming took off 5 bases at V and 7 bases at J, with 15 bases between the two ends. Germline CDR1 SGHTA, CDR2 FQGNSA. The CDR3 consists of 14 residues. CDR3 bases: TGTGCCAGCAGCCCGCAACACCAGGGGCAGCCCCAGCATCTT. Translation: CASSPQHQGQPQHL.

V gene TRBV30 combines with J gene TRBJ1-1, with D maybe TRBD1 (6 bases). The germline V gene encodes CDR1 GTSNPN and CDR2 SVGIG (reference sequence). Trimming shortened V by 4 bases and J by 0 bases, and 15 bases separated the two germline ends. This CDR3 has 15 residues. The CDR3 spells CAWTPPDRMNTEAFF. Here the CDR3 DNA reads TGTGCCTGGACCCCCCCCGACAGGATGAACACTGAAGCTTTCTTT. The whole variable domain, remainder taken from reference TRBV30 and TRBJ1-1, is SQTIHQWPATLVQPVGSPLSLECTVEGTSNPNLYWYRQAAGRGLQLLFYSVGIGQISSEVPQNLSASRPQDRQFILSSKKLLLSDSGFYLCAWTPPDRMNTEAFFGQGTRLTVV.

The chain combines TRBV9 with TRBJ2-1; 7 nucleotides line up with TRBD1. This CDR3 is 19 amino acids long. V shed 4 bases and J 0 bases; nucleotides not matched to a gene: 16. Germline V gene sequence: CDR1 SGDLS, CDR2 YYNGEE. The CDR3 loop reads CASSPRTGAGSSSYNEQFF. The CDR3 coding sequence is TGTGCCAGCAGCCCGCGGACAGGAGCCGGTTCGAGCTCCTACAATGAGCAGTTCTTC. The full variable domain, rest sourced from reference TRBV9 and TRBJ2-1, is DSGVTQTPKHLITATGQRVTLRCSPRSGDLSVYWYQQSLDQGLQFLIQYYNGEERAKGNILERFSAQQFPDLHSELNLSSLELGDSALYFCASSPRTGAGSSSYNEQFFGPGTRLTVL.

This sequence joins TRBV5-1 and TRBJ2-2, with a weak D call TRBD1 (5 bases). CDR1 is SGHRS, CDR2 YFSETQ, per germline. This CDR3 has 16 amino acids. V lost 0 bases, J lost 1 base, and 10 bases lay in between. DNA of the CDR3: TGCGCCAGCAGCTTGGCCACCGGACAGAACACCGGGGAGCTGTTTTTT. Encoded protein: CASSLATGQNTGELFF.

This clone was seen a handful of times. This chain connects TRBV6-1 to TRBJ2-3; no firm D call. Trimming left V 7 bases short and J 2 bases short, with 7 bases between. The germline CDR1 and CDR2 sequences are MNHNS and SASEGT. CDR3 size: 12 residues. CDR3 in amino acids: CASKHTTDTQYF. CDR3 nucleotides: TGTGCCAGCAAACATACCACAGATACGCAGTATTTT.